One sample yielded the 20 T cell receptor beta chains listed below, sequenced in a study of long-term antiretroviral therapy in people with HIV. The run of the v3.0 immunoSEQ assay was at survey level. TCRdb's copy holds only in-frame clones and misses some; the assay was immunoSEQ multiplex PCR. The table lists 20,000 to 25,000 clones, approximately 88% of them singletons, with approximately 8.2% in the top ten. Material: unsorted PBMCs, obtained 1.2 years after starting antiretroviral therapy. The receptor source for this set is a woman in her thirties or forties with HIV.

The J gene is TRBJ2-7, the V gene TRBV5-4; possible D gene TRBD2, 6 bases. This CDR3 is built from 13 residues. Germline loops: CDR1 SGHNT, CDR2 YYREEE (reference sequence). Trimming took off 4 bases at V and 10 bases at J, with 18 bases between the two ends. The CDR3 protein is CASSARDSVVQYF. CDR3 DNA: TGTGCCAGCAGCGCCCGGGACTCTGTCGTTCAGTACTTC.

The V and J genes are TRBV10-3 and TRBJ2-1, with TRBD2 as a possible D gene (5 bases). The CDR3 has 14 residues. From germline, CDR1 is ENHRY and CDR2 SYGVKD. V shed 4 bases and J shed 8 bases, with 15 bases lying between them. The CDR3 coding sequence is TGTGCCATCAGTGGCCCCCATGAGGGCGATGAGCAGTTCTTC. Its protein is CAISGPHEGDEQFF.

The rearrangement joins TRBV9 to TRBJ1-2; D is ambiguous. Trimming removed 1 base at V and 8 bases at J, with 9 bases between. The CDR3 spans 12 residues. Germline V gene lookup returns CDR1 SGDLS and CDR2 YYNGEE. The CDR3 spells CASSVQDGGYTF. In DNA, the CDR3 is TGTGCCAGCAGCGTACAGGATGGGGGCTACACCTTC.

The chain carries TRBV28 and TRBJ2-1; 7 bases fit TRBD2. Trimming took 7 bases from V and 2 from J; bases not matched to a gene: 5. Germline V CDR1 and CDR2: MDHEN, SYDVKM. CDR3 length: 14 amino acids. CDR3 loop: CASTPSGTYNEQFF. CDR3 nucleotide sequence: TGTGCCAGCACCCCGAGCGGGACCTACAATGAGCAGTTCTTC. Combining the CDR3 with reference TRBV28 and TRBJ2-1 gives the whole variable domain DVKVTQSSRYLVKRTGEKVFLECVQDMDHENMFWYRQDPGLGLRLIYFSYDVKMKEKGDIPEGYSVSREKKERFSLILESASTNQTSMYLCASTPSGTYNEQFFGPGTRLTVL.

The V and J genes are TRBV19 and TRBJ2-2; D ambiguous. The V end lost 0 bases, the J end lost 5 bases, and 10 bases lay between the germline ends. The V gene's germline CDR1 is LNHDA and CDR2 SQIVND (reference sequence). The CDR3 consists of 15 residues. CDR3 bases: TGTGCCAGTAGTATAGATCTTGGGCAAACCGGGGAGCTGTTTTTT. It encodes CASSIDLGQTGELFF. The full variable domain, with the rest looked up from reference TRBV19 and TRBJ2-2, is DGGITQSPKYLFRKEGQNVTLSCEQNLNHDAMYWYRQDPGQGLRLIYYSQIVNDFQKGDIAEGYSVSREKKESFPLTVTSAQKNPTAFYLCASSIDLGQTGELFFGEGSRLTVL.

This rearrangement joins TRBV27 to TRBJ2-3; 8 bases align to TRBD2. This CDR3 contains 15 residues. CDR1 and CDR2 from the germline V gene are MNHEY and SMNVEV (reference sequence). Losses at the gene ends were 0 bases for V and 6 bases for J; bases not matched to a gene: 5. The CDR3 region is CASSLSSSGTDTQYF. DNA of the CDR3: TGTGCCAGCAGTTTATCTAGTAGCGGGACGGATACGCAGTATTTT.

This chain uses TRBV6-4 with TRBJ1-1, with D unresolved. CDR1 and CDR2 from the germline V gene are MRHNA and SNTAGT. The CDR3 is made up of 13 amino acids. V was cut by 5 bases and J by 1 base, with 8 bases left in between. The CDR3 spells CASSPRANTEAFF. CDR3 nucleotide sequence: TGTGCCAGCAGTCCTCGGGCGAACACTGAAGCTTTCTTT.

The chain uses TRBV9 and TRBJ1-5; D is unclear. The V end was cut by 0 bases, the J end by 3 bases, with 4 bases between. Germline CDR1 and CDR2: SGDLS and YYNGEE. CDR3 size: 13 residues. The CDR3 DNA reads TGTGCCAGCAGCGTAGCAAACAATCAGCCCCAGCATTTT. Its translation is CASSVANNQPQHF.

The chain combines TRBV6-5 with TRBJ1-3; D might be TRBD1 (6 bases). CDR1 and CDR2 from the germline V gene are MNHEY and SVGAGI. This CDR3 comprises 16 residues. The V end was cut by 2 bases, the J end by 7 bases, with 18 bases between. The CDR3 sequence: CASSYGGSRFGNTIYF. CDR3 in DNA: TGTGCCAGCAGTTACGGGGGCAGCAGGTTCGGGAACACCATATATTTT.

The V and J genes are TRBV5-6 and TRBJ1-1, with D maybe TRBD1 (6 bases). The V end was cut by 2 bases, the J end by 5 bases, with 10 bases between. The CDR3 runs to 13 residues. Germline-derived CDR1 and CDR2 are SGHDT and YYEEEE. This CDR3 is CASSFRGGTEAFF. The DNA for the CDR3 is TGTGCCAGCAGCTTCAGGGGAGGGACTGAAGCTTTCTTT.

The rearrangement joins TRBV11-1 to TRBJ1-2, with D perhaps TRBD1 (6 bases). CDR3 length: 14 residues. Per the germline V gene, CDR1 is SGHAT and CDR2 is FQDESV (reference sequence). V lost 4 bases and J 0 bases, leaving 9 bases between the germline ends. CDR3 coding DNA: TGTGCCAGCAGCTCCCCAGGGGCTAACTATGGCTACACCTTC. Its protein product is CASSSPGANYGYTF. Complete variable domain (other parts from reference TRBV11-1 and TRBJ1-2): EAEVAQSPRYKITEKSQAVAFWCDPISGHATLYWYRQILGQGPELLVQFQDESVVDDSQLPKDRFSAERLKGVDSTLKIQPAELGDSAMYLCASSSPGANYGYTFGSGTRLTVV.

The chain carries TRBV10-3 and TRBJ2-6, with TRBD2 as a possible D gene (5 bases). This CDR3 spans 15 amino acids. Germline V CDR1 and CDR2: ENHRY, SYGVKD. The V end lost 8 bases, the J end lost 0 bases, and 11 bases lay between the germline ends. The CDR3 loop is CAIWAGASGANVLTF. The CDR3 DNA follows: TGTGCCATCTGGGCGGGTGCCTCTGGGGCCAACGTCCTGACTTTC.

The chain recombines TRBV6-1 with TRBJ2-7, with D uncertain. Trimming stripped 10 bases from V and 7 bases from J, with 14 bases between. The CDR3 consists of 11 residues. Germline CDR1 and CDR2: MNHNS and SASEGT. CDR3: CANAPPWEQYF. In DNA form, the CDR3 reads TGTGCCAACGCACCACCTTGGGAGCAGTACTTC.

In this sample, this clone turned up a few times. This chain uses TRBV6-5 with TRBJ1-5; D ambiguous. Trimming removed 4 bases at V and 0 bases at J, with 4 bases between. Per the germline V gene, CDR1 is MNHEY and CDR2 is SVGAGI. The CDR3 length is 13 residues. DNA for the CDR3: TGTGCCAGCAGTTCCAATAGCAATCAGCCCCAGCATTTT. Its translation: CASSSNSNQPQHF.

The rearrangement uses TRBV9 and TRBJ2-2; 12 nucleotides align to TRBD2. The trim removed 4 bases at V and 8 bases at J, leaving 6 bases unmatched. The CDR3 has 15 residues. From germline, CDR1 is SGDLS and CDR2 YYNGEE. CDR3 in DNA: TGTGCCAGCAGCCCCCGACTAGCGGGAGAGGGGGAGCTGTTTTTT. It translates to CASSPRLAGEGELFF.

This clone was detected only once. The chain carries TRBV7-3 and TRBJ2-5, with D tentatively TRBD1 (6 bases). Germline values: CDR1 SGHTA, CDR2 FQGTGA. The CDR3 length is 13 residues. The V gene lost 6 bases and the J gene lost 5 bases, with 13 bases spanning the gap. CDR3 coding DNA: TGTGCCAGCAGTTATTCCAGGGGTGAGACCCAGTACTTC. As protein: CASSYSRGETQYF. The whole variable domain, remainder taken from reference TRBV7-3 and TRBJ2-5, is GAGVSQTPSNKVTEKGKYVELRCDPISGHTALYWYRQSLGQGPEFLIYFQGTGAADDSGLPNDRFFAVRPEGSVSTLKIQRTERGDSAVYLCASSYSRGETQYFGPGTRLLVL.

The genes are TRBV2 and TRBJ1-1; D gene ambiguous. Trimming cost V 8 bases and J 1 base, with 5 bases left between them. In germline, CDR1 is SNHLY, CDR2 FYNNEI. The CDR3 is made up of 11 amino acids. The CDR3 coding sequence is TGTGCCAGCCGAGGGAACACTGAAGCTTTCTTT. Residues: CASRGNTEAFF. The entire variable domain, with the rest obtained from reference TRBV2 and TRBJ1-1, is as follows: EPEVTQTPSHQVTQMGQEVILRCVPISNHLYFYWYRQILGQKVEFLVSFYNNEISEKSEIFDDQFSVERPDGSNFTLKIRSTKLEDSAMYFCASRGNTEAFFGQGTRLTVV.

The chain employs TRBV11-1 and TRBJ2-1; 11 nucleotides align to TRBD2. This CDR3 comprises 16 residues. The junction had 7 bases not matched to a gene; V was cut back by 1 base and J by 8 bases. Germline values: CDR1 SGHAT, CDR2 FQDESV (reference sequence). The CDR3 bases are TGTGCCAGCAGCTTAGGTAGCGGGAGGGCCGCGGATGAGCAGTTCTTC. Translated, it gives CASSLGSGRAADEQFF.

The genes are TRBV9 and TRBJ1-1; TRBD1 agrees at 7 bases. V gave up 5 bases and J gave up 3 bases; unmatched junction bases: 4. CDR1 SGDLS and CDR2 YYNGEE come from the germline V gene. The CDR3 loop spans 13 amino acids. The CDR3 reads CASSEGAYTEAFF. The CDR3 DNA is TGTGCCAGCAGTGAGGGGGCTTACACTGAAGCTTTCTTT. Full variable domain (outside the CDR3, taken from reference TRBV9 and TRBJ1-1): DSGVTQTPKHLITATGQRVTLRCSPRSGDLSVYWYQQSLDQGLQFLIQYYNGEERAKGNILERFSAQQFPDLHSELNLSSLELGDSALYFCASSEGAYTEAFFGQGTRLTVV.

V gene TRBV15 combines with J gene TRBJ2-7; D is unclear. Germline V CDR1 and CDR2: LNHNV, YYDKDF (reference sequence). The CDR3 has 12 residues. The V gene lost 0 bases and the J gene lost 5 bases, with 5 bases spanning the gap. The CDR3 DNA reads TGTGCCACCAGCAGAGATTTGCACGAGCAGTACTTC. It yields the protein CATSRDLHEQYF.